This TCR beta chain was sequenced in a study of cytomegalovirus exposure and HLA in healthy donors. General observations from the study: Some V segments (TRBV6-2 and TRBV6-3 among them) were excluded as indistinguishable. As was reported, the classifier diagnosed cytomegalovirus status with high specificity and sensitivity. Cytomegalovirus-associated TCR beta chains were listed, numbering more than 150.

For this clone: Its antigen is currently unknown.

Looked up from germline, CDR1 is SGDLS and CDR2 is YYNGEE. The V gene lost 8 bases and the J gene lost 5 bases, with 8 bases spanning the gap. The CDR3 consists of 11 residues. The PCR was carried out with 60 Vbeta primers and 13 Jbeta primers. In the authors' methods: Later analysis identified around 85 million unique TCR beta chains, about 10 million shared. This table comes from immunoSEQ multiplex PCR, and its TCRdb copy is limited to in-frame clones, with some not included. The D gene and trimming were derived from the DNA, and the V and J assignments and clone size from that table. Recorded for this sample: about 120,000 clones.

This TCR was sampled from a man aged 18-30 years in good health and CMV-seronegative. The specimen sequenced was PBMCs. The genes are TRBV9 and TRBJ2-1; D is perhaps TRBD1 (6 bases). Written as DNA, the CDR3 is TGTGCCAGTTCAGGGGACAATGAGCAGTTCTTC. This codes for CASSGDNEQFF. The whole variable domain, filled in from reference TRBV9 and TRBJ2-1, reads DSGVTQTPKHLITATGQRVTLRCSPRSGDLSVYWYQQSLDQGLQFLIQYYNGEERAKGNILERFSAQQFPDLHSELNLSSLELGDSALYFCASSGDNEQFFGPGTRLTVL.